The 16 T cell receptor beta chains below all came from one sample that was sequenced in a study of CD8+CD57+ T cells in acquired aplastic anemia. All sequencing subjects had displayed CD8+CD57+ cell expansion on flow cytometry. Researchers used genomic DNA as the template to profile TCR beta VDJ and CDR3. In TCRdb, the reads were re-called with MiXCR into one record per CDR3 protein. The sample holds 100,000 to 150,000 distinct CDR3 sequences, roughly 40% seen once. The sample comprised sorted CD4+, CD8+, or CD8+CD57+ T cells (not recorded which) from PBMCs. These receptors were taken from a human donor with aplastic anemia.

This clonotype was found many times. The V and J genes are TRBV7-9 and TRBJ1-4, with a weak D call TRBD1 (5 bases). Germline CDR1 SEHNR, CDR2 FQNEAQ (reference sequence). The CDR3 is made up of 11 amino acids. V lost 9 bases to trimming and J lost 14 bases, with 16 bases between them. The CDR3 spells CASSTDSSLFF. The CDR3 DNA follows: TGTGCCAGTTCAACCGACAGTTCTCTGTTTTTT.

This rearrangement joins TRBV11-2 to TRBJ2-3, with TRBD2 matching 14 bases. Per germline, CDR1 SGHAT and CDR2 FQNNGV. The CDR3 has 16 amino acids. Trimming took 6 bases from V and 5 from J; bases not matched to a gene: 7. CDR3 DNA sequence: TGTGCCAGCAGTCGACTAGCGGGGGGGCCTATAGATACGCAGTATTTT. Its protein product is CASSRLAGGPIDTQYF.

This clonotype came up many times. The gene calls are TRBV15 and TRBJ2-6, with a tentative D call TRBD2 (5 bases). The V gene lost 5 bases and the J gene lost 0 bases, with 8 bases spanning the gap. CDR1 and CDR2 (germline): LNHNV, YYDKDF (reference sequence). This CDR3 is built from 15 residues. This CDR3 is CATSPRGSGANVLTF. The CDR3 region has the DNA TGTGCCACCAGCCCTCGGGGCTCTGGGGCCAACGTCCTGACTTTC.

This clonotype was counted many times. The rearrangement joins TRBV19 to TRBJ2-2; 8 bases line up with TRBD1. This CDR3 spans 16 amino acids. Unmatched junction bases numbered 10, after V lost 5 bases and J lost 5 bases. The germline CDR1 and CDR2 sequences are LNHDA and SQIVND (reference sequence). DNA of the CDR3: TGTGCCAGTAGTCCCGGGGACAGGCGTGGGACCGGGGAGCTGTTTTTT. Amino acids: CASSPGDRRGTGELFF.

The chain carries TRBV15 and TRBJ2-1; D is uncertain. Germline-derived CDR1 and CDR2 are LNHNV and YYDKDF (reference sequence). The CDR3 consists of 16 residues. With 0 bases removed from V and 9 bases from J, the gap between germline ends came to 18 bases. CDR3 sequence (DNA): TGTGCCACCAGCAGAGATGTGGGGTTAAAGAAAGGTGAGCAGTTCTTC. This codes for CATSRDVGLKKGEQFF.

In its sample, this clonotype was seen once. The genes are TRBV7-8 and TRBJ2-7, with D tentatively TRBD1 (5 bases). V gave up 3 bases and J gave up 0 bases, with 9 bases separating them. Per the germline V gene, CDR1 is SGHVS and CDR2 is FQNEAQ. This CDR3 has 14 residues. CDR3 protein: CASSFRGNSYEQYF. CDR3 nucleotides: TGTGCCAGCAGCTTTAGGGGCAACTCCTACGAGCAGTACTTC.

This clonotype has at least ten counts. The chain links TRBV10-3 to TRBJ1-6; 8 positions agree with TRBD1. This CDR3 region has 17 residues. The V gene's germline CDR1 is ENHRY and CDR2 SYGVKD. Trimming took 6 bases from V and 0 from J; bases not matched to a gene: 7. The CDR3 DNA reads as TGTGCCATCAGGGACAGGGCGTCGAGCTCCTATAATTCACCCCTCCACTTT. It codes for CAIRDRASSSYNSPLHF.

This clonotype was seen once. A much larger clone lies a single base off, so this may be a read error. The chain couples TRBV6-2 or TRBV6-3 to TRBJ2-7; TRBD1 is a possible D gene (6 bases). The germline V and J ends were trimmed by 6 bases and 3 bases, with 21 bases remaining between them. CDR1 MNHEY and CDR2 SVGEGT come from the germline V gene. This CDR3 contains 16 residues. This CDR3 reads CASSFPRYRGNYEQYV. The CDR3 DNA follows: TGTGCCAGCAGCTTTCCTCGCTATAGGGGGAACTACGAGCAGTACGTC.

This chain joins TRBV19 and TRBJ2-7, with 9 bases aligning to TRBD2. The CDR3 contains 13 residues. Germline values: CDR1 LNHDA, CDR2 SQIVND (reference sequence). V lost 3 bases to trimming and J lost 5 bases; unmatched junction nucleotides: 2. The CDR3 coding sequence is TGTGCCAGTAGTATCGGCGGGAGGGACGAGCAGTACTTC. Translated: CASSIGGRDEQYF.

This chain joins TRBV3-1 and TRBJ2-3; D possibly corresponds to TRBD1 (5 bases). The germline gives CDR1 LGHDT, CDR2 YNNKEL (reference sequence). V lost 2 bases to trimming and J lost 2 bases, with 8 bases between them. The CDR3 is 14 amino acids. CDR3 nucleotides: TGTGCCAGCAGCCAACAAGGGGCCACAGATACGCAGTATTTT. It encodes CASSQQGATDTQYF.

The chain employs TRBV10-3 and TRBJ2-6; D call uncertain. The CDR3 contains 16 residues. Trimming cost V 4 bases and J 0 bases, with 10 bases left between them. Germline lookup yields CDR1 ENHRY and CDR2 SYGVKD. The CDR3 reads CAISGLQSSGANVLTF. The DNA of the CDR3 is TGTGCCATCAGTGGGTTACAGAGCTCTGGGGCCAACGTCCTGACTTTC.

Concerning this clonotype: A much bigger clone sits one base away, suggesting this may be a read error. The chain combines TRBV5-1 with TRBJ1-3, with a weak D call TRBD1 (5 bases). In germline, CDR1 is SGHRS, CDR2 YFSETQ. Between the trimmed V and J ends, which lost 1 base and 2 bases, there was a span of 10 bases. CDR3 length: 15 residues. CDR3: CASSLTGDPGNTIYF. The CDR3 coding sequence is TGCGCCAGCAGCTTGACGGGGGACCCTGGAAACACCATATATTTT.

This clonotype was detected once. V and J are TRBV24-1 and TRBJ2-5, with D perhaps matching TRBD1 or TRBD2 (5 bases each). Trimming removed 11 bases at V and 4 bases at J, with 16 bases between. Germline V CDR1 and CDR2: KGHDR, SFDVKD. The CDR3 consists of 13 residues. The CDR3 bases are TGTGCCAGCACGGGGCCCTGGGGAGAGACCCAGTACTTC. Protein sequence: CASTGPWGETQYF.

Many counts were recorded for this clonotype. V usage is TRBV24-1 and J usage is TRBJ1-2; perhaps TRBD1 as D (5 bases). V was trimmed by 2 bases and J by 1 base, leaving 10 bases between them. The CDR3 loop spans 15 amino acids. Per the germline V gene, CDR1 is KGHDR and CDR2 is SFDVKD. CDR3 sequence (DNA): TGTGCCACCAGTGATTCTTTGACAGTTAACTATGGCTACACCTTC. It translates to CATSDSLTVNYGYTF.

This chain links TRBV10-3 with TRBJ1-2; D may be TRBD1 (5 bases). The CDR3 is made up of 13 amino acids. Germline V CDR1 and CDR2: ENHRY, SYGVKD. The ends were cut back, 2 bases at V and 6 bases at J, with 10 bases in the middle. The CDR3 DNA is TGTGCCATCAGTGAGGGGGGGAGGGATGGCTACACCTTC. It translates to CAISEGGRDGYTF.

In this sample, this clonotype turned up many times. This chain joins TRBV27 and TRBJ1-2, with D possibly TRBD1 on 5 matching bases. The V end lost 6 bases, the J end lost 4 bases, and 12 bases lay between the germline ends. CDR3 length equals 13 residues. The germline CDR1 and CDR2 sequences are MNHEY and SMNVEV (reference sequence). The chain's CDR3 is CASSRDPFYGYTF. DNA for the CDR3: TGTGCCAGCAGCAGGGACCCCTTCTATGGCTACACCTTC.